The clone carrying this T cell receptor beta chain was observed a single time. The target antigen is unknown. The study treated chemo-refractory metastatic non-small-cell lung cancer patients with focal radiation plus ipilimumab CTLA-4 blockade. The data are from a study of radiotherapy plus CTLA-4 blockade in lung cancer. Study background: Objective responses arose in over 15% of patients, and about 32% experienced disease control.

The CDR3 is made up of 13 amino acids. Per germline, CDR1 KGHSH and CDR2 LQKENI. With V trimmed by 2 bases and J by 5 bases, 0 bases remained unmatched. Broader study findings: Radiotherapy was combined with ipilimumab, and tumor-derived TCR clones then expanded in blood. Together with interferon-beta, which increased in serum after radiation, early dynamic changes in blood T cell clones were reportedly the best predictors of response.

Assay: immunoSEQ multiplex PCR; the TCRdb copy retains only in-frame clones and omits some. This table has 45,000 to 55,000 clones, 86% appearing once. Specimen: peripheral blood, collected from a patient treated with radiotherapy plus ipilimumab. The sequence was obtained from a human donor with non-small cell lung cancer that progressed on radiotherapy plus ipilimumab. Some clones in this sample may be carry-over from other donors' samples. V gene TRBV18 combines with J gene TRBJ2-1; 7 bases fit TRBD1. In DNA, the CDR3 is TGTGCCAGCTCACCAGGACAGGACAATGAGCAGTTCTTC. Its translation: CASSPGQDNEQFF.